The rows below give T cell receptor beta chains drawn from one sample of a study of blood T cell repertoires in COVID-19. The repertoire was sequenced with immunoSEQ multiplex PCR; TCRdb's copy has only in-frame clones and lacks some. The data hold about 320,000 clones, with just under 90% observed a single time. Sample: peripheral blood. The receptors were gathered from a young woman with COVID-19, enrolled during active disease. CDR3s include the opening cysteine and the closing phenylalanine or tryptophan. D genes are given only for firm matches. Clone size is stated in some rows and not others, as once, few, many or a class when expanded.

V gene: TRBV12-3/TRBV12-4
J gene: TRBJ1-1
clone size: -
D gene: -
CDR3 protein: CASTPGLDTEAFF
CDR3 DNA: TGTGCCAGCACCCCAGGCTTGGACACTGAAGCTTTCTTT

V gene: TRBV19
J gene: TRBJ1-5
clone size: -
D gene: TRBD1
CDR3 protein: CASKGQGGDQPQHF
CDR3 DNA: TGTGCCAGTAAGGGACAGGGGGGGGATCAGCCCCAGCATTTT

V gene: TRBV2
J gene: TRBJ1-1
clone size: -
D gene: -
CDR3 protein: CASLATVEAFF
CDR3 DNA: TGTGCCAGCTTGGCGACAGTTGAAGCTTTCTTT

V gene: TRBV19
J gene: TRBJ1-1
clone size: -
D gene: TRBD1
CDR3 protein: CASSGRGRTEAFF
CDR3 DNA: TGTGCCAGTAGTGGCAGGGGGAGGACTGAAGCTTTCTTT

V gene: TRBV13
J gene: TRBJ1-1
clone size: -
D gene: -
CDR3 protein: CASSPLGTEAFF
CDR3 DNA: TGTGCCAGCAGCCCATTGGGCACCGAAGCTTTCTTT

V gene: TRBV2
J gene: TRBJ2-1
clone size: -
D gene: -
CDR3 protein: CASKAESSSDEQFF
CDR3 DNA: TGTGCCAGCAAGGCCGAGTCTAGTTCCGATGAGCAGTTCTTC

V gene: TRBV19
J gene: TRBJ2-2
clone size: -
D gene: -
CDR3 protein: CASTSTGIANTGELFF
CDR3 DNA: TGTGCCAGTACATCAACAGGGATCGCGAACACCGGGGAGCTGTTTTTT

V gene: TRBV5-4
J gene: TRBJ2-4
clone size: -
D gene: -
CDR3 protein: CASSLWAAAKNIQYF
CDR3 DNA: TGTGCCAGCAGCTTGTGGGCAGCAGCCAAAAACATTCAGTACTTC

V gene: TRBV10-3
J gene: TRBJ2-2
clone size: -
D gene: TRBD1
CDR3 protein: CAIKGATGELFF
CDR3 DNA: TGTGCCATCAAGGGGGCCACCGGGGAGCTGTTTTTT

V gene: TRBV2
J gene: TRBJ2-3
clone size: -
D gene: TRBD1
CDR3 protein: CASSDGQGADTQYF
CDR3 DNA: TGTGCCAGCAGTGACGGACAGGGGGCAGATACGCAGTATTTT

V gene: TRBV3-1/TRBV3-2
J gene: TRBJ1-6
clone size: -
D gene: TRBD1
CDR3 protein: CASSQRFRGSYNSPLHF
CDR3 DNA: TGTGCCAGCAGCCAAAGGTTCAGGGGGAGTTATAATTCACCCCTCCACTTT

V gene: TRBV20-1
J gene: TRBJ1-5
clone size: -
D gene: TRBD1
CDR3 protein: CSASRQGAMGNQPQHF
CDR3 DNA: TGCAGTGCTAGTAGGCAGGGGGCAATGGGAAATCAGCCCCAGCATTTT

V gene: TRBV6-5
J gene: TRBJ2-2
clone size: few
D gene: -
CDR3 protein: CASQQPNTGELFF
CDR3 DNA: TGTGCCAGCCAACAACCTAACACCGGGGAGCTGTTTTTT

V gene: TRBV7-9
J gene: TRBJ2-5
clone size: -
D gene: -
CDR3 protein: CASSLGGLQETQYF
CDR3 DNA: TGTGCCAGCAGCTTAGGGGGCTTGCAAGAGACCCAGTACTTC

V gene: TRBV6-5
J gene: TRBJ1-2
clone size: -
D gene: -
CDR3 protein: CASIQGVGYGYTF
CDR3 DNA: TGTGCCAGTATACAGGGTGTCGGCTATGGCTACACCTTC

V gene: TRBV7-2
J gene: TRBJ2-2
clone size: -
D gene: TRBD1
CDR3 protein: CASSLVSTGAGELFF
CDR3 DNA: TGTGCCAGCAGCTTAGTTAGCACAGGGGCCGGGGAGCTGTTTTTT

V gene: TRBV6-5
J gene: TRBJ2-7
clone size: -
D gene: -
CDR3 protein: CASMSYEQYF
CDR3 DNA: TGTGCCAGCATGAGCTACGAGCAGTACTTC

V gene: TRBV2
J gene: TRBJ1-6
clone size: -
D gene: TRBD1
CDR3 protein: CASSGTGFDSPLHF
CDR3 DNA: TGTGCCAGCTCCGGGACAGGGTTTGATTCACCCCTCCACTTT

V gene: TRBV27
J gene: TRBJ1-4
clone size: -
D gene: -
CDR3 protein: CASSTGPGKLFF
CDR3 DNA: TGTGCCAGCAGTACAGGGCCCGGAAAACTGTTTTTT

V gene: TRBV12-5
J gene: TRBJ1-2
clone size: -
D gene: -
CDR3 protein: CASGLGSSYGYTF
CDR3 DNA: TGTGCTAGTGGTTTGGGCAGTTCCTATGGCTACACCTTC

V gene: TRBV6-6
J gene: TRBJ1-3
clone size: -
D gene: TRBD1
CDR3 protein: CASSYGQGLSGNTIYF
CDR3 DNA: TGTGCCAGCAGTTACGGACAGGGCCTCTCTGGAAACACCATATATTTT

V gene: TRBV5-5
J gene: TRBJ2-7
clone size: -
D gene: -
CDR3 protein: CASSRLVSYEQYF
CDR3 DNA: TGTGCCAGCAGCCGATTAGTGTCCTACGAGCAGTACTTC

V gene: TRBV5-4
J gene: TRBJ2-7
clone size: -
D gene: -
CDR3 protein: CASSRAKPPYEQYF
CDR3 DNA: TGTGCCAGCAGTCGCGCGAAACCACCCTACGAGCAGTACTTC

V gene: TRBV7-9
J gene: TRBJ2-7
clone size: -
D gene: TRBD1
CDR3 protein: CASSPTGDRGSYEQYF
CDR3 DNA: TGTGCCAGCAGCCCCACCGGGGACAGGGGGTCCTACGAGCAGTACTTC

V gene: TRBV19
J gene: TRBJ1-5
clone size: -
D gene: -
CDR3 protein: CASSINKNQPQHF
CDR3 DNA: TGTGCCAGTAGTATTAATAAAAATCAGCCCCAGCATTTT

V gene: TRBV6-1
J gene: TRBJ1-1
clone size: few
D gene: -
CDR3 protein: CASSEWRTEAFF
CDR3 DNA: TGTGCCAGCAGTGAATGGAGGACTGAAGCTTTCTTT

V gene: TRBV6-1
J gene: TRBJ1-2
clone size: few
D gene: -
CDR3 protein: CASSERYNYGYTF
CDR3 DNA: TGTGCCAGCAGTGAGAGGTACAACTATGGCTACACCTTC

V gene: TRBV12-3/TRBV12-4
J gene: TRBJ1-5
clone size: -
D gene: TRBD1
CDR3 protein: CASSGTGHQPQHF
CDR3 DNA: TGTGCCAGCAGTGGGACAGGGCATCAGCCCCAGCATTTT

V gene: TRBV3-1/TRBV3-2
J gene: TRBJ2-1
clone size: -
D gene: -
CDR3 protein: CASKTNYNEQFF
CDR3 DNA: TGTGCCAGTAAAACAAATTACAATGAGCAGTTCTTC

V gene: TRBV25-1
J gene: TRBJ2-5
clone size: -
D gene: TRBD1
CDR3 protein: CASLGQGETQYF
CDR3 DNA: TGTGCCAGCCTAGGACAGGGAGAGACCCAGTACTTC

V gene: TRBV4-1
J gene: TRBJ2-1
clone size: -
D gene: -
CDR3 protein: CASSQDPGVSYNEQFF
CDR3 DNA: TGCGCCAGCAGCCAAGATCCAGGGGTCTCCTACAATGAGCAGTTCTTC

V gene: TRBV20-1
J gene: TRBJ1-2
clone size: -
D gene: -
CDR3 protein: CSASGQIGYTF
CDR3 DNA: TGCAGTGCTAGTGGACAGATTGGCTACACCTTC

V gene: TRBV19
J gene: TRBJ1-5
clone size: -
D gene: TRBD1
CDR3 protein: CASSPTGTGRGNQPQHF
CDR3 DNA: TGTGCCAGTAGTCCAACCGGGACAGGGAGGGGCAATCAGCCCCAGCATTTT

V gene: TRBV27
J gene: TRBJ2-7
clone size: -
D gene: -
CDR3 protein: CASSFSGSYEQYF
CDR3 DNA: TGTGCCAGCAGTTTTAGCGGCTCCTACGAGCAGTACTTC

V gene: TRBV2
J gene: TRBJ1-1
clone size: -
D gene: TRBD1
CDR3 protein: CASIGDSVNTEAFF
CDR3 DNA: TGTGCCAGCATAGGGGACAGCGTGAACACTGAAGCTTTCTTT

V gene: TRBV27
J gene: TRBJ2-7
clone size: once
D gene: TRBD1
CDR3 protein: CASKTGTGGGEQYF
CDR3 DNA: TGTGCCAGCAAGACGGGAACAGGGGGCGGCGAGCAGTACTTC

V gene: TRBV7-9
J gene: TRBJ2-7
clone size: -
D gene: TRBD1
CDR3 protein: CASSLDWDRGYEQYF
CDR3 DNA: TGTGCCAGCAGCTTAGACTGGGACAGGGGCTACGAGCAGTACTTC

V gene: TRBV7-9
J gene: TRBJ2-1
clone size: -
D gene: TRBD2
CDR3 protein: CASSYLGGGFNEQFF
CDR3 DNA: TGTGCCAGCAGCTACCTAGGCGGGGGGTTCAATGAGCAGTTCTTC

V gene: TRBV7-9
J gene: TRBJ2-1
clone size: -
D gene: -
CDR3 protein: CASSLQESNEQFF
CDR3 DNA: TGTGCCAGCAGCTTACAGGAATCCAATGAGCAGTTCTTC

V gene: TRBV28
J gene: TRBJ2-7
clone size: -
D gene: TRBD2
CDR3 protein: CASSLFSGGAYEQYF
CDR3 DNA: TGTGCCAGCAGTTTATTTAGCGGGGGGGCCTACGAGCAGTACTTC

V gene: TRBV27
J gene: TRBJ2-3
clone size: once
D gene: TRBD2
CDR3 protein: CASSLRGGGTTDTQYF
CDR3 DNA: TGTGCCAGCAGTTTACGGGGCGGGGGGACCACAGATACGCAGTATTTT

V gene: TRBV28
J gene: TRBJ1-5
clone size: -
D gene: -
CDR3 protein: CASSLTTGGQPQHF
CDR3 DNA: TGTGCCAGCAGTTTAACCACCGGCGGTCAGCCCCAGCATTTT

V gene: TRBV3-1/TRBV3-2
J gene: TRBJ2-6
clone size: -
D gene: -
CDR3 protein: CATQQPAGEANVLTF
CDR3 DNA: TGTGCCACCCAACAGCCCGCAGGGGAGGCCAACGTCCTGACTTTC

V gene: TRBV2
J gene: TRBJ1-1
clone size: -
D gene: -
CDR3 protein: CASELRGLNEAFF
CDR3 DNA: TGTGCCAGCGAGTTGCGGGGGTTAAATGAAGCTTTCTTT

V gene: TRBV11-2
J gene: TRBJ1-2
clone size: -
D gene: TRBD1
CDR3 protein: CASTNQPATGNYGYTF
CDR3 DNA: TGTGCCAGCACAAATCAACCAGCGACAGGGAACTATGGCTACACCTTC

V gene: TRBV28
J gene: TRBJ2-1
clone size: few
D gene: TRBD2
CDR3 protein: CASGGDSILSYNEQFF
CDR3 DNA: TGTGCCAGCGGGGGGGACTCCATTCTCTCCTACAATGAGCAGTTCTTC

V gene: TRBV5-1
J gene: TRBJ1-1
clone size: once
D gene: -
CDR3 protein: CASSLVQGRDTEAFF
CDR3 DNA: TGCGCCAGCAGCTTGGTCCAGGGGAGGGACACTGAAGCTTTCTTT

V gene: TRBV10-1
J gene: TRBJ2-3
clone size: -
D gene: TRBD2
CDR3 protein: CASSPFAGGYTDTQYF
CDR3 DNA: TGCGCCAGCAGTCCTTTTGCGGGGGGATACACAGATACGCAGTATTTT

V gene: TRBV7-2
J gene: TRBJ2-1
clone size: -
D gene: TRBD2
CDR3 protein: CASSFYPGGGEQFF
CDR3 DNA: TGTGCCAGCAGCTTTTACCCGGGGGGAGGTGAGCAGTTCTTC

V gene: TRBV19
J gene: TRBJ2-3
clone size: -
D gene: TRBD1
CDR3 protein: CASSMLPTGLTDTQYF
CDR3 DNA: TGTGCCAGTAGTATGCTCCCGACAGGGCTCACAGATACGCAGTATTTT

V gene: TRBV29-1
J gene: TRBJ2-5
clone size: -
D gene: -
CDR3 protein: CSAITGTGTQYF
CDR3 DNA: TGCAGCGCAATTACAGGGACCGGGACCCAGTACTTC

V gene: TRBV28
J gene: TRBJ2-5
clone size: -
D gene: -
CDR3 protein: CASSLYLETQYF
CDR3 DNA: TGTGCCAGCAGTTTATACTTAGAGACCCAGTACTTC

V gene: TRBV6-5
J gene: TRBJ1-2
clone size: -
D gene: -
CDR3 protein: CASRKEQARSYGYTF
CDR3 DNA: TGTGCCAGCAGGAAAGAGCAGGCACGTAGTTATGGCTACACCTTC

V gene: TRBV27
J gene: TRBJ1-1
clone size: -
D gene: TRBD1
CDR3 protein: CASSPQTGWDTEAFF
CDR3 DNA: TGTGCCAGCAGTCCTCAGACAGGGTGGGACACTGAAGCTTTCTTT

V gene: TRBV5-1
J gene: TRBJ2-2
clone size: -
D gene: -
CDR3 protein: CASSLEGREYNTGELFF
CDR3 DNA: TGCGCCAGCAGCTTGGAGGGCAGGGAATATAACACCGGGGAGCTGTTTTTT

V gene: TRBV5-4
J gene: TRBJ2-6
clone size: -
D gene: TRBD1
CDR3 protein: CASSLPEQGADNVLTF
CDR3 DNA: TGTGCCAGCAGCTTACCCGAACAGGGGGCGGACAACGTCCTGACTTTC

V gene: TRBV6-5
J gene: TRBJ2-1
clone size: -
D gene: TRBD2
CDR3 protein: CASSRLAGYGNEQFF
CDR3 DNA: TGTGCCAGCAGTCGACTAGCGGGGTATGGCAATGAGCAGTTCTTC

V gene: TRBV6-2/TRBV6-3
J gene: TRBJ2-7
clone size: -
D gene: -
CDR3 protein: CASSPTQAYEQYF
CDR3 DNA: TGTGCCAGCAGCCCTACACAAGCCTACGAGCAGTACTTC

V gene: TRBV9
J gene: TRBJ1-3
clone size: -
D gene: -
CDR3 protein: CASTVGAGAIGNTIYF
CDR3 DNA: TGTGCCAGCACCGTAGGGGCGGGGGCAATTGGAAACACCATATATTTT